One and the same sample provided the 23 T cell receptor beta chains below, sequenced in a study of regulatory T cells in long-lasting Graves disease. Time point of the sample: persistent/refractory GD, antithyroid drugs over 5 years with positive TRAb. PBMC-derived RNA was used for the TCR library. With iRepertoire HTBI primers and Arm-PCR of CDR3 regions, TCR beta libraries were built. TCRdb called the multiplex PCR reads again in MiXCR, with one record for every CDR3 protein. The sample carries approximately 690,000 distinct CDR3 sequences, approximately 29% recorded once. Specimen: peripheral blood mononuclear cells (PBMCs), collected when the disease was refractory, from a patient treated with antithyroid drugs. Every receptor here comes from a female donor with Graves disease.

This clonotype has only a few counts. Written as DNA, the CDR3 is TGTGCCAGCAGTCCTCTGGACAGAGACAATCAGCCCCAGCATTTT. Translating gives CASSPLDRDNQPQHF. The J gene is TRBJ1-5, the V gene TRBV27, with a possible D match to TRBD1 (6 bases). V lost 5 bases, J lost 3 bases, and 14 bases lay in between. This CDR3 is built from 15 residues. CDR1 is MNHEY, CDR2 SMNVEV, per germline (reference sequence).

The sample holds a few counts of this clonotype. This sequence joins TRBV6-1 and TRBJ1-2, with 9 bases matching TRBD1. The germline V gene encodes CDR1 MNHNS and CDR2 SASEGT. This CDR3 is 13 amino acids long. Trimming took 6 bases from V and 4 from J; bases not matched to a gene: 3. The CDR3 loop reads CASRGQGSYGYTF. Written as DNA, the CDR3 is TGTGCCAGCAGAGGACAGGGGTCCTATGGCTACACCTTC.

This clonotype occurred once. A much larger clone sits a single nucleotide away, making a read error possible. This chain connects TRBV6-2 or TRBV6-3 to TRBJ1-1; 11 bases match TRBD1. The CDR3 sequence is 16 residues long. From germline, CDR1 is MNHEY and CDR2 SVGEGT. CDR3 sequence (DNA): TGTGCCGGCAGTGAGCGGACAGGGGGCGGTGGGACTGAAGCTTTCTTT. This gives the protein CAGSERTGGGGTEAFF.

The rearrangement joins TRBV7-3 to TRBJ1-1; tentative D call: TRBD1 (5 bases). Per the germline V gene, CDR1 is SGHTA and CDR2 is FQGTGA. V lost 5 bases and J lost 5, with 12 bases in between. CDR3 length: 13 residues. The CDR3 DNA sequence: TGTGCCAGCAGCGAAGGGGCGGATACTGAAGCTTTCTTT. Its translation is CASSEGADTEAFF.

This clonotype appeared a few times. The gene calls are TRBV29-1 and TRBJ1-6; D is unresolved. The CDR3 spans 15 residues. Germline V CDR1 and CDR2: SQVTM, ANQGSEA. The V end was cut by 0 bases, the J end by 2 bases, with 8 bases between. The CDR3 DNA is TGCAGCGTTGAAGACGCAGAGACCTATAATTCACCCCTCCACTTT. Residues: CSVEDAETYNSPLHF.

This clonotype was detected once. The genes are TRBV20-1 and TRBJ2-7, with TRBD2 identical over 7 bases. The CDR3 extends over 16 amino acids. Trimming removed 3 bases from V and 0 bases from J; junction bases left unmatched: 11. CDR1 is DFQATT, CDR2 SNEGSKA, per germline (reference sequence). The CDR3 here is CSASPGRTLSSYEQYF. CDR3 DNA: TGCAGTGCTAGCCCCGGGAGGACCCTGAGCTCCTACGAGCAGTACTTC.

This clonotype was counted at least ten times. V usage is TRBV28 and J usage is TRBJ2-7; the D is unclear. Germline CDR1 MDHEN, CDR2 SYDVKM. V dropped 3 bases and J dropped 6 bases, with 9 bases sitting between them. CDR3 size: 12 residues. CDR3 in DNA: TGTGCCAGCAGTTTGCCCCGCTTCGAGCAGTACTTC. This translates into CASSLPRFEQYF.

The chain uses TRBV10-2 and TRBJ2-7, with D uncertain. This CDR3 region has 12 residues. Germline values: CDR1 WSHSY, CDR2 SAAADI. Trimming removed 5 bases from V and 0 bases from J, with 5 bases in between. The CDR3 loop reads CASSRISYEQYF. In DNA form, the CDR3 reads TGCGCCAGCAGTCGGATCTCCTACGAGCAGTACTTC.

At least ten counts were recorded for this clonotype. The J gene is TRBJ2-4, the V gene TRBV25-1; D may be TRBD1 or TRBD2 (5 bases each). Deletions cut 1 base from V and 0 bases from J, with 19 bases between. The CDR3 length is 19 residues. The germline V gene encodes CDR1 MGHDK and CDR2 SYGVNS. The DNA of the CDR3 is TGTGCCAGCAGTGAATCGCGAGGGGCAGCCCTTCTAGCCAAAAACATTCAGTACTTC. Its protein is CASSESRGAALLAKNIQYF.

There are many counts of this clonotype. The chain combines TRBV28 with TRBJ1-1; 8 bases map to TRBD1. With 6 bases clipped from V and 12 bases from J, the junction kept 9 bases outside the gene matches. The CDR3 is 12 residues long. Germline V gene lookup returns CDR1 MDHEN and CDR2 SYDVKM. For the CDR3, the DNA is TGTGCCAGCAGATCCAGGGGGCCGGGGACTTTCTTT. Protein: CASRSRGPGTFF.

The V and J genes are TRBV29-1 and TRBJ2-7, with 7 bases lining up with TRBD1. This CDR3 region has 12 residues. The V and J ends lost 3 bases and 3 bases, in that order; junction bases with no gene match: 2. The germline V gene encodes CDR1 SQVTM and CDR2 ANQGSEA. In DNA form, the CDR3 reads TGCAGCGTTGAGGGACAGCACTACGAGCAGTACTTC. Encoded protein: CSVEGQHYEQYF.

This clonotype was found a few times. The chain employs TRBV6-1 and TRBJ1-1, with no clear D. The V gene lost 5 bases and the J gene lost 4 bases, with 23 bases spanning the gap. This CDR3 spans 17 amino acids. Looked up from germline, CDR1 is MNHNS and CDR2 is SASEGT. CDR3 sequence: CASSRTNPFRSSTEAFF. In nucleotides, the CDR3 is TGTGCCAGCAGTCGGACTAATCCGTTCCGTTCGAGCACTGAAGCTTTCTTT.

The chain employs TRBV3-1 and TRBJ1-6; tentatively, D is TRBD1 (5 bases). V was trimmed by 4 bases and J by 7 bases, leaving 8 bases between them. The germline gives CDR1 LGHDT, CDR2 YNNKEL (reference sequence). This CDR3 is 13 amino acids long. The CDR3 DNA sequence: TGTGCCAGCAGCCCTCAGGGAAATTCACCCCTCCACTTT. It yields the protein CASSPQGNSPLHF.

V gene TRBV19 combines with J gene TRBJ2-7; D might be TRBD2 (6 bases). V dropped 6 bases and J dropped 5 bases, with 23 bases sitting between them. The germline V gene encodes CDR1 LNHDA and CDR2 SQIVND (reference sequence). The CDR3 has 16 amino acids. The CDR3 DNA follows: TGTGCCAGTAGGGGCTTCCGCGGGGCCGGATCTAACGAGCAGTACTTC. This sequence encodes CASRGFRGAGSNEQYF.

This chain connects TRBV10-3 to TRBJ2-7; D tentatively fits TRBD1 or TRBD2 (5 bases each). Germline V gene data show CDR1 as ENHRY and CDR2 as SYGVKD. Trimming took 10 bases from V and 3 from J, leaving 10 bases between them. This CDR3 has 11 amino acids. CDR3 protein: CATGRNYEQYF. CDR3 DNA sequence: TGTGCCACGGGACGGAACTACGAGCAGTACTTC.

V and J are TRBV19 and TRBJ1-1, with D uncertain. There are 13 residues in the CDR3. Germline CDR1 and CDR2: LNHDA and SQIVND (reference sequence). The V end was cut by 2 bases, the J end by 3 bases, with 7 bases between. The CDR3 sequence is CASSISTYTEAFF. CDR3 bases: TGTGCCAGTAGTATATCTACCTACACTGAAGCTTTCTTT.

This clonotype was counted only a few times. The V gene is TRBV6-1, the J gene TRBJ2-2; 10 bases match TRBD2. The ends lost 4 bases at V and 4 bases at J; junction bases unmatched: 6. Germline loops: CDR1 MNHNS, CDR2 SASEGT. The CDR3 totals 16 residues. The CDR3 DNA reads as TGTGCCAGCAGTGGGGGACTAGCGCGAAGCACCGGGGAGCTGTTTTTT. Translated: CASSGGLARSTGELFF.

This clonotype has at least ten counts. V usage is TRBV11-2 and J usage is TRBJ2-5; 10 positions match TRBD1. CDR3 size: 16 residues. Germline V CDR1 and CDR2: SGHAT, FQNNGV. V shed 5 bases and J 6 bases; nucleotides not matched to a gene: 12. DNA for the CDR3: TGTGCCAGCAGCAATTGGGGACAGGGGTGGGTAAAGACCCAGTACTTC. It translates to CASSNWGQGWVKTQYF.

A few counts support this clonotype. This chain uses TRBV29-1 with TRBJ2-5, with TRBD2 identical over 16 bases. Germline CDR1 is SQVTM and CDR2 is ANQGSEA. Trimming took 3 bases from V and 5 from J; bases not matched to a gene: 12. The CDR3 sequence is 18 residues long. CDR3 in amino acids: CSVDRDRGTSGRDETQYF. The CDR3, as DNA: TGCAGCGTTGATAGGGACAGGGGGACTAGCGGGAGGGATGAGACCCAGTACTTC.

The V call is TRBV3-1, the J call TRBJ1-1, with 8 bases identical to TRBD1. The CDR3 runs to 15 residues. Germline V gene lookup returns CDR1 LGHDT and CDR2 YNNKEL (reference sequence). The trim removed 1 base at V and 5 bases at J, leaving 6 bases unmatched. In DNA, the CDR3 is TGTGCCAGCAGCCAAGTTATGGGACAGGCTACTGAAGCTTTCTTT. The encoded protein is CASSQVMGQATEAFF.

V gene TRBV7-2 combines with J gene TRBJ1-2, with TRBD1 identical over 10 bases. The CDR3 sequence is 15 residues long. Germline CDR1 is SGHTA and CDR2 is FQGNSA. Germline trimming cut 0 bases from V and 6 bases from J; bases unmatched to any gene: 4. CDR3: CASSLAPTGGNGYTF. Here the CDR3 DNA reads TGTGCCAGCAGCTTAGCCCCGACAGGGGGCAATGGCTACACCTTC.

This clonotype was observed a handful of times. The V call is TRBV27, the J call TRBJ1-1; D might be TRBD1 (6 bases). Germline V gene lookup returns CDR1 MNHEY and CDR2 SMNVEV (reference sequence). The CDR3 sequence is 15 residues long. V shed 2 bases and J shed 3 bases, with 13 bases lying between them. For the CDR3, the DNA is TGTGCCAGCAGTTTACGGGGGGCTCGGTACACTGAAGCTTTCTTT. It encodes CASSLRGARYTEAFF.

The chain employs TRBV5-1 and TRBJ2-3; maybe TRBD2 (6 bases). Trimming removed 4 bases from V and 2 bases from J, with 17 bases in between. The CDR3 totals 16 residues. Germline V gives CDR1 SGHRS, CDR2 YFSETQ. The DNA of the CDR3 is TGCGCCAGCAGCGGCCATGGGGGGATAAACACAGATACGCAGTATTTT. As protein: CASSGHGGINTDTQYF.